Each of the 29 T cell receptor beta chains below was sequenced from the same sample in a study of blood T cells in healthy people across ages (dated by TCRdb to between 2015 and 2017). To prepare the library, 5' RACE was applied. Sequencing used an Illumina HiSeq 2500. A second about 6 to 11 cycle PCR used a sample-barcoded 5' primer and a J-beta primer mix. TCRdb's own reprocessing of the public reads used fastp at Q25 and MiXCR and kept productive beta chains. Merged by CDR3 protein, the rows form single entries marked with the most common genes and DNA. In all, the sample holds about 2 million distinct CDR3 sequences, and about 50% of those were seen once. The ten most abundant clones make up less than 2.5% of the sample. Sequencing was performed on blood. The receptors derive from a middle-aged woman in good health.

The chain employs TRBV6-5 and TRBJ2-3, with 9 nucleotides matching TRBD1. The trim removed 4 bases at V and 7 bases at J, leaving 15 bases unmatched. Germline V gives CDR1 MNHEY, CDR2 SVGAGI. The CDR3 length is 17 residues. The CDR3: CASSCSPPGQGRHTQYF. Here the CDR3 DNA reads TGTGCCAGCAGTTGCTCTCCTCCGGGACAGGGTCGACATACGCAGTATTTT.

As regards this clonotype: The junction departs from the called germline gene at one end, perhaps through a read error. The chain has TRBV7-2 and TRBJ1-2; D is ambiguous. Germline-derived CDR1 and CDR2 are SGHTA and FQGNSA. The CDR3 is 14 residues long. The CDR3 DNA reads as TGTGCCGGCAGCCAGGCGAGGCCCGTGGATGGCTACACCTTC. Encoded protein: CAGSQARPVDGYTF.

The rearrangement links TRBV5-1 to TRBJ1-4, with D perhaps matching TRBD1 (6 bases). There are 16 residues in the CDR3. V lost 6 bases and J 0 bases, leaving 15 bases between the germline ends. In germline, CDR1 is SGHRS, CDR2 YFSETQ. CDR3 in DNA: TGCGCCAGCACGCCCGGGGGCTTTGCAACTAATGAAAAACTGTTTTTT. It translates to CASTPGGFATNEKLFF.

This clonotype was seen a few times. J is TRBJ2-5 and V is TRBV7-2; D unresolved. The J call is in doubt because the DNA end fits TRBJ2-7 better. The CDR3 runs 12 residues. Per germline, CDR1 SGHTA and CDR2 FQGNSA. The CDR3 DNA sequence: TGTGCCAGCAGCTCGGCTGGGTCCGAGCAGTACTTC. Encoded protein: CASSSAGSEQYF.

The CDR3 DNA is TGTGCCAGCAGCGAACCTACAGGGGGCGGACTAGGGACCGAAGCTTTCTTT. Protein sequence: CASSEPTGGGLGTEAFF. The chain uses TRBV7-9 and TRBJ1-1; TRBD1 aligns across 9 bases. Germline CDR1 and CDR2: SEHNR and FQNEAQ (reference sequence). This CDR3 is 17 amino acids long. V was clipped by 5 bases and J by 8 bases; unmatched bases: 18.

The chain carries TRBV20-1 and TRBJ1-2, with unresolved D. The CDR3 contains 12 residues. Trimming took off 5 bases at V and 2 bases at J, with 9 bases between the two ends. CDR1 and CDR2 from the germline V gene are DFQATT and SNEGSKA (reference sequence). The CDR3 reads CSASDGNYGYTF. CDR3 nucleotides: TGCAGTGCTTCGGACGGCAACTATGGCTACACCTTC.

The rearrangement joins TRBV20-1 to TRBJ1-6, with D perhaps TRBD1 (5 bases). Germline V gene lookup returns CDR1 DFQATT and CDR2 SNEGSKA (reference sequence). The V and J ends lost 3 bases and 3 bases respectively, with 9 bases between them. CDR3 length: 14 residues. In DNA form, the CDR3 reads TGCAGTGCTAGTGGGCAGGGCTATAATTCACCCCTCCACTTT. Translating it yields CSASGQGYNSPLHF.

The CDR3, as DNA: TGTGCCAGCAGTGAAGGTGGGGGGACAACCTACGAGCAGTACTTC. Translated, it gives CASSEGGGTTYEQYF. The gene calls are TRBV6-1 and TRBJ2-7, with D perhaps being TRBD1 or TRBD2 (6 bases each). The germline V gene has CDR1 MNHNS and CDR2 SASEGT. The CDR3 loop spans 15 amino acids. Trimming cost V 1 base and J 2 bases, with 12 bases left between them.

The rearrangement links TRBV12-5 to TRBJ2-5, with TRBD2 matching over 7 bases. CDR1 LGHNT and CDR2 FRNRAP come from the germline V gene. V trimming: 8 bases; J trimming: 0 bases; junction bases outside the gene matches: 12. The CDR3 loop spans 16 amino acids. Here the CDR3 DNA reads TGTGCTAGTAGTATCAGCCCGGGACTAAACCAAGAGACCCAGTACTTC. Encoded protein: CASSISPGLNQETQYF.

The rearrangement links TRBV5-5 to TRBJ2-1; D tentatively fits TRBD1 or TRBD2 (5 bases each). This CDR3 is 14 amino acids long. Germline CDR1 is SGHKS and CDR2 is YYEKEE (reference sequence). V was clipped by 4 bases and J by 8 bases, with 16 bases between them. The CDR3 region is CASSPQGGGHEQFF. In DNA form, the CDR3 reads TGTGCCAGCAGCCCGCAGGGTGGGGGACATGAGCAGTTCTTC.

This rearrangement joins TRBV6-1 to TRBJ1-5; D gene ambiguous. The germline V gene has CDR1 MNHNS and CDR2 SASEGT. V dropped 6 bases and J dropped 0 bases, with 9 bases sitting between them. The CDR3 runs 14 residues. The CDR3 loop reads CASRTGSSNQPQHF. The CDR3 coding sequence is TGTGCCAGCAGGACCGGATCTAGCAATCAGCCCCAGCATTTT.

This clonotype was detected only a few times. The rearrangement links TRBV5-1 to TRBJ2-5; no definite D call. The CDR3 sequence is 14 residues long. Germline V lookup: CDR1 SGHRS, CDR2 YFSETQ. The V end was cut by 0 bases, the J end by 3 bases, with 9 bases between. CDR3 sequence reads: CASSLGATEETQYF. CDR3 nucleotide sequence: TGCGCCAGCAGCTTGGGTGCAACCGAAGAGACCCAGTACTTC.

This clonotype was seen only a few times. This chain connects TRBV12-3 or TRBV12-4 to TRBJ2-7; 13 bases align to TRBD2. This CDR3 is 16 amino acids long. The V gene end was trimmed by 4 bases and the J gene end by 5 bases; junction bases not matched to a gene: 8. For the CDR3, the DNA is TGTGCCAGCAGTTCACCACTAGCGGGGGGGCGACACGAGCAGTACTTC. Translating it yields CASSSPLAGGRHEQYF.

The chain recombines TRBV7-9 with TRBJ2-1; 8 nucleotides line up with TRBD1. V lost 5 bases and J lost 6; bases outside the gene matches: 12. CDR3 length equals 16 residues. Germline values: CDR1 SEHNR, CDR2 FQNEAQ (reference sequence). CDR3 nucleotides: TGTGCCAGCAGCCCCCCCCTGGGACAGGACCCCAATGAGCAGTTCTTC. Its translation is CASSPPLGQDPNEQFF.

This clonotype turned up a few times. The CDR3 DNA follows: TGCGCCAGCAGCAAAAACCGGGACAGGGGGTCCTACGAGCAGTACTTC. Protein: CASSKNRDRGSYEQYF. This chain links TRBV5-1 with TRBJ2-7; 11 bases line up with TRBD1. This CDR3 is built from 16 residues. The germline gives CDR1 SGHRS, CDR2 YFSETQ. With 4 bases clipped from V and 1 base from J, the junction kept 7 bases outside the gene matches.

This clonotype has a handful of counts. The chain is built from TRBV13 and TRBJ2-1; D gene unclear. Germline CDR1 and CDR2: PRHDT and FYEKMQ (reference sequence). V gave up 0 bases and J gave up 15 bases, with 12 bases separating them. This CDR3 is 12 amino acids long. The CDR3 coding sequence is TGTGCCAGCAGCTTAGGCCCCCCCGACTTGTTCTTC. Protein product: CASSLGPPDLFF.

The CDR3 sequence: CSVGASGGPNEQFF. In DNA, the CDR3 is TGCAGCGTTGGGGCTAGCGGGGGGCCGAATGAGCAGTTCTTC. The rearrangement links TRBV29-1 to TRBJ2-1; 11 bases map to TRBD2. After removal of 4 bases from V and 7 bases from J, the junction contained 6 bases not matched to a gene. The CDR3 extends over 14 amino acids. Germline CDR1 is SQVTM and CDR2 is ANQGSEA.

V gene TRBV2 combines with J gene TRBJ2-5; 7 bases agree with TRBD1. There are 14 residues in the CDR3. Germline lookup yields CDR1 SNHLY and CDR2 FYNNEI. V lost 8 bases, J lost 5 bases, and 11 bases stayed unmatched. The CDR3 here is CASQEGADRETQYF. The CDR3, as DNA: TGTGCCAGCCAAGAGGGCGCGGACAGGGAGACCCAGTACTTC. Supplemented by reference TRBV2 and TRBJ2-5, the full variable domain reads EPEVTQTPSHQVTQMGQEVILRCVPISNHLYFYWYRQILGQKVEFLVSFYNNEISEKSEIFDDQFSVERPDGSNFTLKIRSTKLEDSAMYFCASQEGADRETQYFGPGTRLLVL.

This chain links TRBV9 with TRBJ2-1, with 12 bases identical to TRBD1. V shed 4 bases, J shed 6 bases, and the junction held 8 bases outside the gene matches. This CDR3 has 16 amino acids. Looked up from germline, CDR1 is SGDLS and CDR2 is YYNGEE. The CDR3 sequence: CASSTRDRGQSNEQFF. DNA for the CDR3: TGTGCCAGCAGCACCCGGGACAGGGGGCAGAGCAATGAGCAGTTCTTC.

As DNA, the CDR3 is TGTGCCAGTGGTACAGGGCGCGGCACAGATACGCAGTATTTT. Residues: CASGTGRGTDTQYF. The chain employs TRBV7-3 and TRBJ2-3; tentative D call: TRBD1 (6 bases). V was shortened by 9 bases and J by 1 base, with 14 bases between the two germline ends. The CDR3 has 14 amino acids. CDR1 is SGHTA, CDR2 FQGTGA, per germline. The full variable domain, its missing parts supplied by reference TRBV7-3 and TRBJ2-3, is GAGVSQTPSNKVTEKGKYVELRCDPISGHTALYWYRQSLGQGPEFLIYFQGTGAADDSGLPNDRFFAVRPEGSVSTLKIQRTERGDSAVYLCASGTGRGTDTQYFGPGTRLTVL.

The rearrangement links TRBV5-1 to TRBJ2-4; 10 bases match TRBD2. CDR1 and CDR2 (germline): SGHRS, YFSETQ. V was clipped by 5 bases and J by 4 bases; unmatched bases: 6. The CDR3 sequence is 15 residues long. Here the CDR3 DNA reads TGCGCCAGCAGAAAACTAGCGGGGACTAAAAACATTCAGTACTTC. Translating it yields CASRKLAGTKNIQYF.

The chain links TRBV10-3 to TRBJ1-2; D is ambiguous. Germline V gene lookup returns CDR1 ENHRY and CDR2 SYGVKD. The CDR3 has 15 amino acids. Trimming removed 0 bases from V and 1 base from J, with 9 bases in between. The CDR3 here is CAISESNLGNYGYTF. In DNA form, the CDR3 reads TGTGCCATCAGTGAGTCGAATTTGGGTAACTATGGCTACACCTTC.

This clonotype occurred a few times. The CDR3 loop reads CASSSLPRGYWEQYF. DNA for the CDR3: TGTGCCAGCAGTTCTCTACCCAGGGGCTACTGGGAGCAGTACTTC. V and J are TRBV28 and TRBJ2-7; D perhaps matches TRBD1 (6 bases). V lost 4 bases, J lost 7 bases, and 20 bases lay in between. CDR3 length: 15 amino acids. Germline V gene lookup returns CDR1 MDHEN and CDR2 SYDVKM.

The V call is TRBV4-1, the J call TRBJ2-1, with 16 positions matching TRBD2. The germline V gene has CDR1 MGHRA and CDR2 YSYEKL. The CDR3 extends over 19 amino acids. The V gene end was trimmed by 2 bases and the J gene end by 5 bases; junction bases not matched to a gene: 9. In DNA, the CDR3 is TGCGCCAGCAGCCAATCCCTTGGGACTAGCGGGGGGGCCCACAATGAGCAGTTCTTC. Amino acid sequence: CASSQSLGTSGGAHNEQFF.

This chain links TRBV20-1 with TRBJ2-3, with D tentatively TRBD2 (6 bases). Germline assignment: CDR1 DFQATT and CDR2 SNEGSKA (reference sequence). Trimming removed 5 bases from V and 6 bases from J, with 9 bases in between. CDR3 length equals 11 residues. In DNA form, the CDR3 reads TGCAGTGCTTTTAGCGGCGATACGCAGTATTTT. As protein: CSAFSGDTQYF.

The CDR3 DNA reads as TGCGCCAGCAGCCTACAGGGGGGGGTGTCTGATGGCTACACCTTC. The encoded protein is CASSLQGGVSDGYTF. The V gene is TRBV5-1, the J gene TRBJ1-2; 8 nucleotides line up with TRBD1. Germline V gene lookup returns CDR1 SGHRS and CDR2 YFSETQ. The V and J ends lost 4 bases and 6 bases, in that order; junction bases with no gene match: 11. The length of the CDR3 is 15 residues.

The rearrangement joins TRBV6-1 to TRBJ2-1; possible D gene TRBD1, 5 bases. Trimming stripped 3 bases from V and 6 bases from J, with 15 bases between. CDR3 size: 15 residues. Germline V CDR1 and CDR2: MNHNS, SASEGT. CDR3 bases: TGTGCCAGCAGTGATAGGGGATGGCTAAGCAATGAGCAGTTCTTC. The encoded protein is CASSDRGWLSNEQFF.

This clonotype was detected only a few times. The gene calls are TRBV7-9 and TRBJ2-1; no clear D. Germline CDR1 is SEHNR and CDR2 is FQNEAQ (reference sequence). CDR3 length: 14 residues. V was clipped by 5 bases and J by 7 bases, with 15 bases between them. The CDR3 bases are TGTGCCAGCAGCCTTTCGACAAGTCGAAATGAGCAGTTCTTC. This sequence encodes CASSLSTSRNEQFF. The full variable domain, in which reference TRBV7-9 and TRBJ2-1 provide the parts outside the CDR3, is DTGVSQNPRHKITKRGQNVTFRCDPISEHNRLYWYRQTLGQGPEFLTYFQNEAQLEKSRLLSDRFSAERPKGSFSTLEIQRTEQGDSAMYLCASSLSTSRNEQFFGPGTRLTVL.

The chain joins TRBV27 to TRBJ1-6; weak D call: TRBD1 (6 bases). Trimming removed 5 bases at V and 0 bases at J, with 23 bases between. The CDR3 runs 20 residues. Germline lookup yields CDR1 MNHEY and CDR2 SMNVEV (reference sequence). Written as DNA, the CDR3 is TGTGCCAGCAGTGCGCTCCGGGACATCGCGTCCAGCTCCTATAATTCACCCCTCCACTTT. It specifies CASSALRDIASSSYNSPLHF.